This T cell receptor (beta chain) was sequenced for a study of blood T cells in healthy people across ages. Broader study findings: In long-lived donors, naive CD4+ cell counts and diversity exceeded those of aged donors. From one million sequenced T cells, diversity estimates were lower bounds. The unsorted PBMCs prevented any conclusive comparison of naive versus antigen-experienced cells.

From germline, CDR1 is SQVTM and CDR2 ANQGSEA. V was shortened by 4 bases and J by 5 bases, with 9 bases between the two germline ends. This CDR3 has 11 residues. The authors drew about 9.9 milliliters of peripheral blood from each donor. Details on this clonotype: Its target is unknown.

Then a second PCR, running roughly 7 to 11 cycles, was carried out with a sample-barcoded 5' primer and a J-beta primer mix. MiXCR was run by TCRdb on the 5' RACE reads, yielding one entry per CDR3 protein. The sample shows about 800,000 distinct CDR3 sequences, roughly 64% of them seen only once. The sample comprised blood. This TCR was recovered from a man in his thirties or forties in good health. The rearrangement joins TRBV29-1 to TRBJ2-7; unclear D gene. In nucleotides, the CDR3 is TGCAGCGTTGGGACGGGTGACGAGCAGTACTTC. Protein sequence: CSVGTGDEQYF.